This T cell receptor beta chain was obtained from a study of cytomegalovirus exposure and HLA in healthy donors. Broader study findings: As was reported, the HLA-A and HLA-B alleles of most subjects were accurately predicted from TCR beta sequences.

On this clone: The antigen remains undetermined.

Germline V CDR1 and CDR2: SGHDT, YYEEEE. J was trimmed by 1 base and V by 1 base; bases with no gene match: 4. This CDR3 spans 16 amino acids. Use of 60 Vbeta and 13 Jbeta primers characterized the PCR. Sequencing was performed with immunoSEQ multiplex PCR; in TCRdb, only in-frame clones are kept and a portion is missing. The sample consists of about 140,000 clones, roughly 80% of them appearing once. The specimen sequenced was PBMCs. This TCR was sampled from a man in his forties in good health and CMV-seronegative. The rearrangement links TRBV5-6 to TRBJ2-3; 9 positions agree with TRBD1. CDR3 sequence (DNA): TGTGCCAGCAGCTTGAGGACAGGGGTCGGCACAGATACGCAGTATTTT. It codes for CASSLRTGVGTDTQYF.